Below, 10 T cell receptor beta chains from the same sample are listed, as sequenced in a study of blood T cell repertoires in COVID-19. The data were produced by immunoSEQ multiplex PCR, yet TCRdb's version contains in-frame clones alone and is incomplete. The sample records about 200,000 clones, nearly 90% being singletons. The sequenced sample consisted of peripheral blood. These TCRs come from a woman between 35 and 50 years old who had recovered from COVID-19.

The CDR3 sequence: CASSLGRSRATNEKLFF. Here the CDR3 DNA reads TGCGCCAGCAGCTTGGGAAGGAGCAGGGCAACTAATGAAAAACTGTTTTTT. The V call is TRBV5-1, the J call TRBJ1-4, with a tentative D call TRBD1 (5 bases). Germline V CDR1 and CDR2: SGHRS, YFSETQ. The CDR3 totals 17 residues. V lost 0 bases, J lost 0 bases, and 12 bases lay in between.

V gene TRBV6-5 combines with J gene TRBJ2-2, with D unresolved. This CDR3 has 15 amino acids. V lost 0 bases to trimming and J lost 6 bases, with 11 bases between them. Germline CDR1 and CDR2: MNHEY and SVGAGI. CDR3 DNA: TGTGCCAGCAGTTACTCGTTTGGTGCAGCCGGGGAGCTGTTTTTT. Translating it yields CASSYSFGAAGELFF.

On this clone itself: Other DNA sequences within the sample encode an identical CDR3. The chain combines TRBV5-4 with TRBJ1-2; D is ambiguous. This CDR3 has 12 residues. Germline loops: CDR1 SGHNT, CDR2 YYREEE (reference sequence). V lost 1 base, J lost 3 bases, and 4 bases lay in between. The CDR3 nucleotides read TGTGCCAGCAGCTTGCGGGACTATGGCTACACCTTC. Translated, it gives CASSLRDYGYTF.

The CDR3 region is CASSPTGSHEQYF. CDR3 nucleotides: TGTGCCAGCTCACCGACAGGGAGCCACGAGCAGTACTTC. V gene TRBV18 combines with J gene TRBJ2-7, with 7 bases fitting TRBD1. Trimming removed 3 bases from V and 5 bases from J; junction bases left unmatched: 4. Germline loops: CDR1 KGHSH, CDR2 LQKENI. The CDR3 is 13 amino acids. Full variable domain (missing parts from reference TRBV18 and TRBJ2-7): NAGVMQNPRHLVRRRGQEARLRCSPMKGHSHVYWYRQLPEEGLKFMVYLQKENIIDESGMPKERFSAEFPKEGPSILRIQQVVRGDSAAYFCASSPTGSHEQYFGPGTRLTVT.

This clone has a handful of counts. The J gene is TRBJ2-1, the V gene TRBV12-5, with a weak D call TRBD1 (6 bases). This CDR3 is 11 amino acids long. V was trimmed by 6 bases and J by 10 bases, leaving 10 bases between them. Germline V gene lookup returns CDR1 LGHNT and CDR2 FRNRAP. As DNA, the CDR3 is TGTGCTAGTGGACTTGACAGGGAGCAGTTCTTC. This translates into CASGLDREQFF.

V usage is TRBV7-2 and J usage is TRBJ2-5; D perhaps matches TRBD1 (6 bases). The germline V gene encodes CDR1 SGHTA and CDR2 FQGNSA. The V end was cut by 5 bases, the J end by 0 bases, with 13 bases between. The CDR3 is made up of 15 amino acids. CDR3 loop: CASSPQGFYQETQYF. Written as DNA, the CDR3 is TGTGCCAGCAGCCCGCAGGGGTTTTACCAAGAGACCCAGTACTTC. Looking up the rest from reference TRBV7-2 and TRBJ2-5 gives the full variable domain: GAGVSQSPSNKVTEKGKDVELRCDPISGHTALYWYRQSLGQGLEFLIYFQGNSAPDKSGLPSDRFSAERTGGSVSTLTIQRTQQEDSAVYLCASSPQGFYQETQYFGPGTRLLVL.

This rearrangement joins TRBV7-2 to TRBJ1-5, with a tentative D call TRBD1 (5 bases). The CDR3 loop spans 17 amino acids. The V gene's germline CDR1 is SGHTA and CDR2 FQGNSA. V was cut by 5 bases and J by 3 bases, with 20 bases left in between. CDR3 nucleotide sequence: TGTGCCAGCAGCCCCCGTGGGGGGGGTCGTAACAATCAGCCCCAGCATTTT. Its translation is CASSPRGGGRNNQPQHF.

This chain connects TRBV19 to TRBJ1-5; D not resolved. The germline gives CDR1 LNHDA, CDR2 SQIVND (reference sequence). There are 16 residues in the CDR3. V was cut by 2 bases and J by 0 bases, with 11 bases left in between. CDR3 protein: CASSISGIYSNQPQHF. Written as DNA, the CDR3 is TGTGCCAGTAGTATATCGGGAATCTATAGCAATCAGCCCCAGCATTTT.

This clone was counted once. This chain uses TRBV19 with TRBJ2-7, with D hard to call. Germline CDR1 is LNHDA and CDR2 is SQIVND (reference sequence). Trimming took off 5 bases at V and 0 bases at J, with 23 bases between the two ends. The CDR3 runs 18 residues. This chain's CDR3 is CASSPTLGLGANSYEQYF. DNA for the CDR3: TGTGCCAGTAGTCCAACCCTTGGGCTTGGTGCCAACTCCTACGAGCAGTACTTC.

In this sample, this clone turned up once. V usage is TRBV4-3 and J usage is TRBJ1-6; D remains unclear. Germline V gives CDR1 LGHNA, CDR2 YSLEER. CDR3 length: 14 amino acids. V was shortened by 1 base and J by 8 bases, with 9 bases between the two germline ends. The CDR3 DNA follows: TGCGCCAGCAGCCAAGTTCGGGTTTATTCACCCCTCCACTTT. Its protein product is CASSQVRVYSPLHF.